This entry is about one T cell receptor (beta chain). Its antigen is unknown. The PCR was carried out with 60 Vbeta primers and 13 Jbeta primers. Repertoires were generated with immunoSEQ multiplex PCR, while TCRdb's copy carries only in-frame clones and drops some. Found here are tens of thousands of clones, 77% of them singletons; the top ten hold 3%. The data stem from a study of cytomegalovirus exposure and HLA in healthy donors. Study-level results: Later analysis identified a missense DCLRE1C variant that was linked to TCR beta V- and J-gene trimming. Reports showed the classifier diagnosing cytomegalovirus status with high specificity and sensitivity.

Losses at the gene ends were 5 bases for V and 2 bases for J; bases not matched to a gene: 10. Germline V CDR1 and CDR2: SGHNT, YYREEE (reference sequence). The CDR3 has 15 amino acids. The rearrangement uses TRBV5-4 and TRBJ2-7; 7 bases match TRBD2. This TCR came from a man aged 45 to 65 in good health and CMV-seropositive. The sample was PBMCs. The CDR3 spells CASSLAGLPPYEQYF. The CDR3 nucleotides are TGTGCCAGCAGTTTAGCGGGCTTACCCCCCTACGAGCAGTACTTC.